This T cell receptor (beta chain) was profiled in a study of molecular identifiers for immune sequencing clone quantification. TCRdb analysed the PCR reads with MiXCR anew, one entry per CDR3 protein. This repertoire shows 90,000 to 120,000 distinct CDR3 sequences, roughly 34% found once; its top ten account for around 3.9%. V was shortened by 5 bases and J by 8 bases, with 25 bases between the two germline ends. This CDR3 comprises 17 residues. CDR1 and CDR2 from the germline V gene are MGHDK and SYGVNS. The sequencing sample was made of naive CD8+ T cells from blood, with Jurkat cell RNA spiked in. Stated subset: FACS-sorted CD8+CD4-CCR7+CD45RA+ naive T cells. The V and J genes are TRBV25-1 and TRBJ1-5; D possibly corresponds to TRBD1 (6 bases). This clonotype was obtained from a human donor in good health. Some libraries in this study had Jurkat cell RNA spiked in. The CDR3 here is CASSKRKGRGEIKPQHF. The CDR3 nucleotides are TGTGCCAGCAGTAAGCGTAAGGGGAGGGGGGAAATTAAGCCCCAGCATTTT.